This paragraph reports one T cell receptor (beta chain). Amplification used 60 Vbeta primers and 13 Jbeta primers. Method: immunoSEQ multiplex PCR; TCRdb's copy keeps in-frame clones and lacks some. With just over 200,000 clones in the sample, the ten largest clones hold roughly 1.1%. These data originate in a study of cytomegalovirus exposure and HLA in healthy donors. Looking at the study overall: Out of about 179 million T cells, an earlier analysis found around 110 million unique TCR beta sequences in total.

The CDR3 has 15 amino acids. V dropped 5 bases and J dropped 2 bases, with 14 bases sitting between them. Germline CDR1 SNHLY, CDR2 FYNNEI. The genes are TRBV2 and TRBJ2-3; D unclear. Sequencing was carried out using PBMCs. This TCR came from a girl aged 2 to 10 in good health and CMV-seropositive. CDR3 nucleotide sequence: TGTGCCAGCAGTCCGTACTCTACCTTCACAGATACGCAGTATTTT. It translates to CASSPYSTFTDTQYF.